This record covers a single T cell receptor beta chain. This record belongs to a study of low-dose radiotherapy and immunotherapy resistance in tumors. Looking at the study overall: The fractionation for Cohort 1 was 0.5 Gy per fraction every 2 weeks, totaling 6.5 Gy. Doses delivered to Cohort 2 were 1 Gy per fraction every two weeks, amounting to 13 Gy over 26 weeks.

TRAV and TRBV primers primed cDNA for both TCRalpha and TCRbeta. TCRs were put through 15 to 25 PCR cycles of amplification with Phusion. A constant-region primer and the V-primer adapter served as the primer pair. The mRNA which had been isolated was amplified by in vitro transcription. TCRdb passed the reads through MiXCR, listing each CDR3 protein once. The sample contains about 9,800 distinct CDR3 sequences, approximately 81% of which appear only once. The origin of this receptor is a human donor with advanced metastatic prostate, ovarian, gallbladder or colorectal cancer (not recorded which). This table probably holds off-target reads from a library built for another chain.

CDR3 DNA: TGCGCCAGCACCTCGGCCGCGCTCCCCTACGAGCAGTACTTC. As protein: CASTSAALPYEQYF. This chain connects TRBV23-1 to TRBJ2-7; D unresolved. TRBV23-1 is an open reading frame whose function is uncertain. V gave up 7 bases and J gave up 2 bases, with 15 bases separating them. CDR3 length equals 14 residues.